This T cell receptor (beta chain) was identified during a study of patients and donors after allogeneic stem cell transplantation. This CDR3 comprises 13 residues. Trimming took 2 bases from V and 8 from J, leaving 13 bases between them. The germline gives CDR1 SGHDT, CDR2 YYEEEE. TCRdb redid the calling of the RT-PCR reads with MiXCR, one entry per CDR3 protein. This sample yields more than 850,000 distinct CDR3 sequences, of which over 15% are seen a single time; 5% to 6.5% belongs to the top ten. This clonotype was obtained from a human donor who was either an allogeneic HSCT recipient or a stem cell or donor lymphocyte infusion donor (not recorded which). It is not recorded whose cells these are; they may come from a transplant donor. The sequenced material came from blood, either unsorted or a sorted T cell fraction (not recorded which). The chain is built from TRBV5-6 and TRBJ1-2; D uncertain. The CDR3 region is CASSFDGVEGYTF. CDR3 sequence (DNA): TGTGCCAGCAGCTTTGATGGGGTTGAGGGCTACACCTTC. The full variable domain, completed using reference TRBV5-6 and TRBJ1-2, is DAGVTQSPTHLIKTRGQQVTLRCSPKSGHDTVSWYQQALGQGPQFIFQYYEEEERQRGNFPDRFSGHQFPNYSSELNVNALLLGDSALYLCASSFDGVEGYTFGSGTRLTVV.